The 10 T cell receptor beta chains below come from one sample, sequenced in a study of shared clonotypes between healthy human individuals. Profiling relied on immunoSEQ multiplex PCR, and the TCRdb table lists in-frame clones only, not all of them. Here the sample spans around 2,000,000 clones, 85% to 95% being singletons. Sequencing was carried out using naive CD4+ T cells sorted from blood. Stated subset: CD45RA+ positively selected. These receptors all stem from a man aged 18 to 30 in good health.

The chain joins TRBV10-3 to TRBJ2-3, with D hard to call. This CDR3 has 16 residues. The V end lost 2 bases, the J end lost 0 bases, and 12 bases lay between the germline ends. The germline CDR1 and CDR2 sequences are ENHRY and SYGVKD. The CDR3 protein is CAISEQGGTSTDTQYF. The CDR3, as DNA: TGTGCCATCAGTGAGCAAGGTGGTACTAGCACAGATACGCAGTATTTT.

This clone appeared once. The rearrangement joins TRBV18 to TRBJ1-4; 7 positions match TRBD1. Germline assignment: CDR1 KGHSH and CDR2 LQKENI. After removal of 5 bases from V and 4 bases from J, the junction contained 7 bases not matched to a gene. This CDR3 comprises 15 residues. Written as DNA, the CDR3 is TGTGCCAGCTCAAGGATACAGGGGATTAATGAAAAACTGTTTTTT. This codes for CASSRIQGINEKLFF.

The V gene is TRBV7-2, the J gene TRBJ2-4; 8 nucleotides match TRBD1. CDR3 length: 14 residues. Trimming at V came to 0 bases and at J to 6 bases, leaving 1 base not matched to a gene. Germline assignment: CDR1 SGHTA and CDR2 FQGNSA. Written as DNA, the CDR3 is TGTGCCAGCAGCTTAGCACAGGGGGGAAACATTCAGTACTTC. It encodes CASSLAQGGNIQYF.

The chain recombines TRBV6-1 with TRBJ2-3; D is possibly TRBD1 (6 bases). V lost 11 bases to trimming and J lost 0 bases, with 18 bases between them. Looked up from germline, CDR1 is MNHNS and CDR2 is SASEGT. The CDR3 totals 15 residues. Here the CDR3 DNA reads TGTGCCGCAAGGAGAATGGGGGCCAGCACAGATACGCAGTATTTT. This translates into CAARRMGASTDTQYF.

Regarding this clone: At the DNA level, this CDR3 is encoded by other sequences in the same sample as well. V usage is TRBV28 and J usage is TRBJ2-7; maybe TRBD2 (6 bases). V was shortened by 6 bases and J by 2 bases, with 11 bases between the two germline ends. The CDR3 has 13 residues. CDR1 and CDR2 from the germline V gene are MDHEN and SYDVKM. The CDR3 nucleotides are TGTGCCAGCAGCCTCGGGAGTACCTACGAGCAGTACTTC. Translation: CASSLGSTYEQYF.

The gene calls are TRBV27 and TRBJ2-1; D remains unclear. The germline gives CDR1 MNHEY, CDR2 SMNVEV (reference sequence). V shed 5 bases and J shed 4 bases, with 24 bases lying between them. CDR3 length: 18 amino acids. The CDR3 DNA sequence: TGTGCCAGCAGTCTAATTACCCCCACGAGCCCTCTGTACAATGAGCAGTTCTTC. Translation gives CASSLITPTSPLYNEQFF.

This sequence joins TRBV6-6 and TRBJ2-7; D gene ambiguous. V was trimmed by 7 bases and J by 3 bases, leaving 16 bases between them. CDR3 size: 14 residues. Germline CDR1 MNHNY, CDR2 SVGAGI (reference sequence). The CDR3 region has the DNA TGTGCCAGCACCCCCGACCCCATAATCTACGAGCAGTACTTC. It translates to CASTPDPIIYEQYF.

The V and J genes are TRBV18 and TRBJ2-5; D is unclear. Looked up from germline, CDR1 is KGHSH and CDR2 is LQKENI. The CDR3 is 13 residues long. Trimming shortened V by 2 bases and J by 4 bases, and 8 bases separated the two germline ends. CDR3 sequence: CASSPGMRETQYF. The CDR3 region has the DNA TGTGCCAGCTCACCAGGGATGCGAGAGACCCAGTACTTC.

This chain joins TRBV27 and TRBJ1-5, with TRBD1 matching 8 bases. The CDR3 covers 15 residues. J was trimmed by 3 bases and V by 6 bases; bases with no gene match: 7. Germline CDR1 MNHEY, CDR2 SMNVEV (reference sequence). CDR3 sequence (DNA): TGTGCCAGCAGCCCGGCGGACAGGGACAATCAGCCCCAGCATTTT. It encodes CASSPADRDNQPQHF.

The V gene is TRBV5-4, the J gene TRBJ1-1; no reliable D call. The CDR3 loop spans 13 amino acids. The V gene lost 7 bases and the J gene lost 0 bases, with 10 bases spanning the gap. Germline V gene data show CDR1 as SGHNT and CDR2 as YYREEE (reference sequence). CDR3 sequence (DNA): TGTGCCAGCGTCAACCTCATGAACACTGAAGCTTTCTTT. It yields the protein CASVNLMNTEAFF.